This T cell receptor (beta chain) was captured in a study of beta chain features in type 1 diabetes. Study-level points and caveats: A pattern of fewer insertions and more deletions at VDJ junctions was seen in type 1 diabetes patients. No resolution was reached here on whether HLA type influences TCRB rearrangement.

Losses at the gene ends were 5 bases for V and 6 bases for J; bases not matched to a gene: 13. The CDR3 sequence is 17 residues long. Germline CDR1 and CDR2: SGHTA and FQGNSA. Sorting of CD4+ naive, central memory, regulatory and stem cell-like memory cells was performed via CD45RO/CCR7/CD25/CD127/CD95/CD27. Sort purity for all populations was recorded as exceeding 98%. A word on this clone: The antigen is undetermined.

The authors reverse transcribed all of the isolated RNA, so sequencing captured expressed TCRB transcripts. TCRdb keeps only in-frame clones here, not all; method: immunoSEQ multiplex PCR. Of 810,000 or so clones listed, around a sixth were seen once; the top ten hold 0.02% to 0.025%. The sequencing sample was made of naive CD4+ T cells from blood. The gene calls are TRBV7-2 and TRBJ2-3; TRBD2 agrees at 11 bases. The receptor was derived from a woman between 18 and 29 years old in good health. The CDR3 here is CASSLGLAGRPRDTQYF. In nucleotides, the CDR3 is TGTGCCAGCAGCCTAGGACTAGCGGGCCGACCTCGGGATACGCAGTATTTT.